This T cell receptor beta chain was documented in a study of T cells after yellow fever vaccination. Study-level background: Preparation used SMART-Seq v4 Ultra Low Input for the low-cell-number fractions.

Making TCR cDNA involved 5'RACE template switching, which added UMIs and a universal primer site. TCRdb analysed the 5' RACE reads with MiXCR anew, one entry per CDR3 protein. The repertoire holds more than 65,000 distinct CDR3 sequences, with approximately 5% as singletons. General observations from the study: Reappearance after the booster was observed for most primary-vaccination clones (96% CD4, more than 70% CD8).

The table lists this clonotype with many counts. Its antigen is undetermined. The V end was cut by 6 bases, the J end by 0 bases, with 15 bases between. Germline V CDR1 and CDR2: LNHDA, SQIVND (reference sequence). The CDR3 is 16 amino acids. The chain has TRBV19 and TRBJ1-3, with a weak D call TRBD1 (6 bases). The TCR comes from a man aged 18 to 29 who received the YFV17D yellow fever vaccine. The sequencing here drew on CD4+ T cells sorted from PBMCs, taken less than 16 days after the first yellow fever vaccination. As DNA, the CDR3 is TGTGCCAGTAGCAGAGGGGACATCAACTCTGGAAACACCATATATTTT. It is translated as CASSRGDINSGNTIYF.